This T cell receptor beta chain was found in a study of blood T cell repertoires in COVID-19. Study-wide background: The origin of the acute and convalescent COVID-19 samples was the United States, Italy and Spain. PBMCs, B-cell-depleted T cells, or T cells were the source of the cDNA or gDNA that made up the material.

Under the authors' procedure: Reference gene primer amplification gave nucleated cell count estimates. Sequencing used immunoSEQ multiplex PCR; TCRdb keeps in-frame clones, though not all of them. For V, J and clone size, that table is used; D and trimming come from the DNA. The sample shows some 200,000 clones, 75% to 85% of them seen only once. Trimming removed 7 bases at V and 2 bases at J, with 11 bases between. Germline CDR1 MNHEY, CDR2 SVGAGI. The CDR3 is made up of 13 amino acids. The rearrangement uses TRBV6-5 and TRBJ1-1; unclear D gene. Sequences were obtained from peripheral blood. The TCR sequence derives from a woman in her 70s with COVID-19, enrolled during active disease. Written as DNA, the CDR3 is TGTGCCAGCATCGGCCCGGGAAACACTGAAGCTTTCTTT. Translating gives CASIGPGNTEAFF.